These T cell receptor beta chains were read from a single sample in a study of human T cells and chemical hapten exposure. In TCRdb, the RACE reads were re-called with MiXCR into one record per CDR3 protein. Of 80,000 to 100,000 distinct CDR3 sequences in the sample, approximately 11% were seen once. Specimen: whole blood, collected in connection with sensitization to the hapten diphenylcyclopropenone (DPC). Receptors were obtained from a woman aged 25 to 39 with alopecia areata. Some clones in this sample may be carry-over from other donors' samples. CDR3s include the opening cysteine and the closing phenylalanine or tryptophan. A D gene is named only where the DNA matches it firmly. The size entry is marked missing in some rows and otherwise reads once, few, many or a size class.

clone_size	v_call	j_call	d_call	cdr3_nt	cdr3_aa
NA	TRBV6-5	TRBJ2-6	NA	TGTGCCAGCAGTTACTTCGCAGGGACCGGGGCCAACGTCCTGACTTTC	CASSYFAGTGANVLTF
many	TRBV6-4	TRBJ2-3	TRBD1	TGTGCCAGCAGCCCGGACAGGGACGCCACAGATACGCAGTATTTT	CASSPDRDATDTQYF
NA	TRBV19	TRBJ2-5	NA	TGTGCCAGTAGTTCCGGGACAAACCAAGAGACCCAGTACTTC	CASSSGTNQETQYF
few	TRBV2	TRBJ1-1	NA	TGTGCCAGCAGAGCACACACAAAGACAGCTACTGAAGCTTTCTTT	CASRAHTKTATEAFF
many	TRBV20-1	TRBJ2-3	TRBD2	TGCAGTGCTAGAGGGGTAGCGGGAGCTGGAGATACGCAGTATTTT	CSARGVAGAGDTQYF
NA	TRBV20-1	TRBJ2-1	TRBD2	TGCAGTGCTATTTACGGGAGGGCCGTCGTGAAGCAGTTCTTC	CSAIYGRAVVKQFF
many	TRBV7-2	TRBJ1-5	NA	TGTGCCAGCAGCTTAAGGCCGAATAGCAATCAGCCCCAGCATTTT	CASSLRPNSNQPQHF
NA	TRBV20-1	TRBJ2-5	NA	TGCAGTGCTAGAATCGTACCGGTCACAGAGACCCAGTACTTC	CSARIVPVTETQYF
NA	TRBV2	TRBJ1-2	NA	TGTGCCAGCAGTGACTCCTCGGTCCAGGGTTGGTATGGCTACACCTTC	CASSDSSVQGWYGYTF
NA	TRBV20-1	TRBJ2-1	TRBD2	TGCAGTGCTAGAACGGCTAGCGGGAGGGCCAGGGATGAGCAGTTCTTC	CSARTASGRARDEQFF
NA	TRBV18	TRBJ1-1	TRBD1	TGTGCCAGCTCAATGCAGGGGGCCGGCACTGAAGCTTTCTTT	CASSMQGAGTEAFF
many	TRBV12-3/TRBV12-4	TRBJ1-3	NA	TGTGCCAGCAGTTTCCCCCTCAGCTCTGGAAACACCATATATTTT	CASSFPLSSGNTIYF
few	TRBV7-9	TRBJ2-2	TRBD1	TGTGCCAGCAGTCCGATGACAGGGGGTGCCACCGGGGAGCTGTTTTTT	CASSPMTGGATGELFF
many	TRBV11-2	TRBJ1-2	NA	TGTGCCAGCAGCTCTCAGGGCGCCGACTATGGCTACACCTTC	CASSSQGADYGYTF
many	TRBV4-3	TRBJ2-7	TRBD2	TGCGCCAGCAGCCAAGATGGTCCGGGAGGGCCGGGGGAGCAGTACTTC	CASSQDGPGGPGEQYF
many	TRBV19	TRBJ2-1	NA	TGTGCCAGTAGTATAGATTGGCTTAATGAGCAGTTCTTC	CASSIDWLNEQFF
many	TRBV7-8	TRBJ2-3	NA	TGTGCCAGCAGCACACACCGCGTAGCGGTCACAGATACGCAGTATTTT	CASSTHRVAVTDTQYF
few	TRBV4-2	TRBJ2-3	NA	TGTGCCAGCAGCCAAGTCGCAGATACGCAGTATTTT	CASSQVADTQYF
many	TRBV19	TRBJ2-3	TRBD1	TGTGCCAGTAGTGCCCTGACAGGGTTCGCAGATACGCAGTATTTT	CASSALTGFADTQYF
many	TRBV5-6	TRBJ1-6	NA	TGTGCCAGCAGCTTGACACAGGGAACAAATTCACCCCTCCACTTT	CASSLTQGTNSPLHF
many	TRBV6-5	TRBJ1-1	NA	TGTGCCAGCAGTGCTCTAGGGGTCGACACTGAAGCTTTCTTT	CASSALGVDTEAFF
many	TRBV2	TRBJ2-3	TRBD1	TGTGCCAGCAGTGAAGAAGGCCCAGGGGGCCTCACAGATACGCAGTATTTT	CASSEEGPGGLTDTQYF
many	TRBV7-6	TRBJ1-2	NA	TGTGCCAGCAGCTTCGGTGCTAACTATGGCTACACCTTC	CASSFGANYGYTF
few	TRBV28	TRBJ2-1	TRBD2	TGTGCCAGCAGTTTTAGCGGGATCTACAATGAGCAGTTCTTC	CASSFSGIYNEQFF
many	TRBV7-9	TRBJ2-2	TRBD1	TGTGCCAGCAGCACGCAACAGGGGACCCTGAACACCGGGGAGCTGTTTTTT	CASSTQQGTLNTGELFF
many	TRBV3-1	TRBJ1-2	NA	TGTGCCAGCAGCCAAGAGGGAACTAACTATGGCTACACCTTC	CASSQEGTNYGYTF
many	TRBV5-6	TRBJ1-4	NA	TGTGCCAGCAGCTGGTCGGGAGAAAAACTGTTTTTT	CASSWSGEKLFF
many	TRBV29-1	TRBJ1-1	NA	TGCAGCGTCGAAAATGTGAACACTGAAGCTTTCTTT	CSVENVNTEAFF